This T cell receptor (beta chain) was captured in a study of T-cell reconstitution after alpha-beta-depleted transplantation in children (dated by TCRdb to about 2016). A note on the overall study: The study quantitatively tracked T-cell immune reconstitution after TCRalphabeta/CD19-depleted allogeneic hematopoietic cell transplantation in children using TCR repertoire profiling. Broad study findings and their caveats: Over the following months the frequencies of hyperexpanded clones went down, and after one year T-cell counts and TCRbeta diversity were mostly credited to newly produced T cells. The apparently early recovery of alphabetaT-cell counts about two months after transplant reportedly depended on only several hundred rapidly expanded clones that came from non-depleted graft cells. In some patients, the high TCRbeta diversity seen at day 60 was put down to recipient T cells and intrathymic progenitors that had survived conditioning.

The germline ends are 18 bases apart after V is trimmed by 0 bases and J by 4 bases. The CDR1 and CDR2 encoded by the germline V gene are MGHDK and SYGVNS. From the cysteine up to the phenylalanine, the CDR3 has a length of 18 residues. The retained sequence is limited to the CDR3, 54 bases, with the frame set at the first base. Libraries were built with PCR. Instrument used: Illumina HiSeq 2500. To normalize quantification of the TCRbeta repertoire, the TCR libraries were built with molecular barcoding that relied on unique molecular identifiers. TCRdb itself trimmed the public reads at Q25 with fastp, ran MiXCR and retained productive beta chains. Duplicate CDR3 protein sequences are folded into a single record with the most common DNA and genes. This sample gives around 580,000 distinct CDR3 sequences in total; 23% of them show up just once. Together, the top ten hold roughly 15% of the sample. This clonotype came up many times. Its antigen is unknown. Per-base qualities were not stored, and no clone one base away is much larger.

According to the study, the label for this sample's treatment or condition signals: allogeneic hematopoietic cell transplantation with graft depleted of TCRalphabeta T cells and CD19 B cells. Transplant recipients were children who received TCRalphabeta/CD19-depleted allogeneic hematopoietic cell grafts. Specimen: PBMCs, mostly from graft donor cells, collected 360 days after TCRalphabeta/CD19-depleted stem cell transplant. This receptor was taken from a boy in the first two years of life who had a stem cell transplant for acute myeloid leukemia, so the T cells may come from the graft donor. The chain is made from TRBV25-1 and TRBJ2-2; the D call is tentative, TRBD1 or TRBD2, as each matches 5 bases. Here the CDR3 is given as CASSEYFRSQGATGELFF. In nucleotide form, the sequence is TGTGCCAGCAGTGAATATTTTCGGTCGCAGGGAGCCACCGGGGAGCTGTTTTTT.